This TCR beta chain originates from a study of breast tumors, draining lymph nodes, adjacent tissues. TCRdb analysed the multiplex PCR reads with MiXCR anew, one entry per CDR3 protein. The table includes 200,000 to 250,000 distinct CDR3 sequences, about a third detected once. The germline V gene encodes CDR1 SGHTA and CDR2 FQGTGA. V was shortened by 4 bases and J by 8 bases, with 18 bases between the two germline ends. This CDR3 spans 15 amino acids. Samples came from axillary lymph nodes draining the breast cancer. Specimen: axillary lymph node tissue. V usage is TRBV7-3 and J usage is TRBJ1-3, with D possibly matching TRBD1 (6 bases). The receptor was derived from a female donor with breast cancer. Some clones in this sample may be carry-over from other donors' samples. The DNA for the CDR3 is TGTGCCAGCAGCTCCTCGGGACACTCGGAGGACACCATATATTTT. It encodes CASSSSGHSEDTIYF.